A single sample gave rise to the 14 T cell receptor beta chains below, sequenced in a study of shared clonotypes between healthy human individuals. Data came from immunoSEQ multiplex PCR; TCRdb stores just in-frame clones and leaves some out. The table shows a few million clones, with 85% to 95% occurring only once. The specimen was naive CD4+ T cells from PBMCs. Subset reported: CD45RA+ positively selected. These receptors were collected from a man aged 18 to 29 in good health. Some clones in this sample may be carry-over from other donors' samples.

The CDR3 coding sequence is TGTGCCACCCGACTAGCTTTCGGCGAGCAGTACTTC. Translation gives CATRLAFGEQYF. The J gene is TRBJ2-7, the V gene TRBV6-5, with TRBD2 matching over 7 bases. Germline CDR1 and CDR2: MNHEY and SVGAGI. The CDR3 totals 12 residues. Trimming cost V 10 bases and J 6 bases; bases outside gene matches: 9.

The chain employs TRBV7-6 and TRBJ2-5; weak D call: TRBD1 (6 bases). V shed 4 bases and J shed 1 base, with 13 bases lying between them. The CDR3 is 15 residues long. Germline V gene data show CDR1 as SGHVS and CDR2 as FNYEAQ. In nucleotides, the CDR3 is TGTGCCAGCAGCTCCCCGGGCAGGGGCCAAGAGACCCAGTACTTC. Translation gives CASSSPGRGQETQYF.

The chain has TRBV30 and TRBJ1-3; the D gene is possibly TRBD1 (6 bases). With 0 bases removed from V and 2 bases from J, the gap between germline ends came to 11 bases. Per germline, CDR1 GTSNPN and CDR2 SVGIG (reference sequence). The CDR3 is 15 amino acids. CDR3 DNA: TGTGCCTGGAGTGTACAGGGAAGAACTGGAAACACCATATATTTT. It encodes CAWSVQGRTGNTIYF.

With respect to this clone: This CDR3 is also generated by other DNA sequences in the sample. The rearrangement joins TRBV2 to TRBJ2-3, with 9 bases matching TRBD2. This CDR3 contains 15 residues. CDR1 SNHLY and CDR2 FYNNEI come from the germline V gene. J gave up 3 bases and V 3 bases, and 4 bases lay outside the gene matches. The DNA of the CDR3 is TGTGCCAGCAGTGAGGGACTAGCTGGGACAGATACGCAGTATTTT. It is translated as CASSEGLAGTDTQYF.

V is TRBV28 and J is TRBJ1-1, with D unresolved. The CDR3 sequence is 13 residues long. Germline V gene sequence: CDR1 MDHEN, CDR2 SYDVKM. Deletions cut 3 bases from V and 0 bases from J, with 5 bases between. DNA of the CDR3: TGTGCCAGCAGTTTTCTCATGAACACTGAAGCTTTCTTT. Translated: CASSFLMNTEAFF.

The gene calls are TRBV15 and TRBJ2-1, with a weak D call TRBD2 (6 bases). The V gene lost 1 base and the J gene lost 3 bases, with 13 bases spanning the gap. Germline CDR1 reads LNHNV; CDR2 reads YYDKDF (reference sequence). The CDR3 is 16 residues long. The CDR3 DNA reads as TGTGCCACCAGCAGAGGGGGAGGACTAAACTACAATGAGCAGTTCTTC. It specifies CATSRGGGLNYNEQFF.

V and J are TRBV28 and TRBJ1-2, with 7 bases aligning to TRBD1. The CDR3 runs to 17 residues. Germline V gives CDR1 MDHEN, CDR2 SYDVKM. V trimming: 4 bases; J trimming: 2 bases; junction bases outside the gene matches: 13. CDR3 nucleotide sequence: TGTGCCAGCAGTTCTCGGGCAGGGGGATCCATCAACTATGGCTACACCTTC. Protein product: CASSSRAGGSINYGYTF.

Remarks on this clone: One end of the junction is discordant with germline, which a read error may explain. V is TRBV2 and J is TRBJ2-7, with 9 bases lining up with TRBD2. CDR1 and CDR2 (germline): SNHLY, FYNNEI. The CDR3 runs 15 residues. DNA of the CDR3: TGTGCCAGCAGGGAAGGACTTGCGGGAGGGCCGCGGCAGTACTTC. It yields the protein CASREGLAGGPRQYF.

The chain has TRBV5-1 and TRBJ2-1; D gene ambiguous. This CDR3 comprises 13 residues. Trimming left V 4 bases short and J 8 bases short, with 13 bases between. CDR1 and CDR2 (germline): SGHRS, YFSETQ. DNA of the CDR3: TGCGCCAGCAGCCCCGCCCCCTCGGATGAGCAGTTCTTC. It translates to CASSPAPSDEQFF.

This chain connects TRBV5-1 to TRBJ2-3; 9 bases line up with TRBD2. Trimming removed 0 bases from V and 0 bases from J; junction bases left unmatched: 8. The CDR3 runs to 18 residues. Germline values: CDR1 SGHRS, CDR2 YFSETQ. This CDR3 reads CASSLGSSGITSTDTQYF. The DNA of the CDR3 is TGCGCCAGCAGCTTGGGTTCTAGCGGGATTACTAGCACAGATACGCAGTATTTT.

This clone has only one observation. V gene TRBV19 combines with J gene TRBJ2-3, with D possibly being TRBD2 (6 bases). Germline V gene data show CDR1 as LNHDA and CDR2 as SQIVND (reference sequence). The CDR3 consists of 13 residues. V was clipped by 3 bases and J by 6 bases, with 10 bases between them. The CDR3 is CASSMRDPDTQYF. The CDR3 coding sequence is TGTGCCAGTAGTATGCGGGATCCGGATACGCAGTATTTT. The whole variable domain, remainder taken from reference TRBV19 and TRBJ2-3, is DGGITQSPKYLFRKEGQNVTLSCEQNLNHDAMYWYRQDPGQGLRLIYYSQIVNDFQKGDIAEGYSVSREKKESFPLTVTSAQKNPTAFYLCASSMRDPDTQYFGPGTRLTVL.

The chain couples TRBV4-1 to TRBJ2-1, with D possibly TRBD1 on 5 matching bases. V was clipped by 4 bases and J by 3 bases, with 16 bases between them. Germline values: CDR1 MGHRA, CDR2 YSYEKL. This CDR3 spans 16 amino acids. CDR3 nucleotides: TGCGCCAGCAGCCCCACCCCCCAGGGCCGCTACAATGAGCAGTTCTTC. The encoded protein is CASSPTPQGRYNEQFF.

This clone was observed a handful of times. V usage is TRBV19 and J usage is TRBJ2-1; 8 bases are shared with TRBD2. The CDR3 loop spans 18 amino acids. Germline V CDR1 and CDR2: LNHDA, SQIVND (reference sequence). V lost 4 bases to trimming and J lost 3 bases; unmatched junction nucleotides: 14. CDR3 in DNA: TGTGCCAGTAGTACGTACCCCTTGGATCGGGAGGGCTACAATGAGCAGTTCTTC. Amino acid sequence: CASSTYPLDREGYNEQFF.

This clone was detected once. V gene TRBV9 combines with J gene TRBJ2-1; D uncertain. Trimming left V 0 bases short and J 4 bases short, with 8 bases between. Germline V CDR1 and CDR2: SGDLS, YYNGEE. The CDR3 has 14 residues. The CDR3 DNA follows: TGTGCCAGCAGCGTAGCCGTCCAGTACAATGAGCAGTTCTTC. This encodes CASSVAVQYNEQFF.